This T cell receptor (beta chain) was retrieved from a study of blood T cell repertoires in COVID-19. Background on the study: Sample material is recorded as cDNA or gDNA derived from T cells, B-cell-depleted T cells, or PBMCs.

Germline lookup yields CDR1 ENHRY and CDR2 SYGVKD. This CDR3 is 14 amino acids long. V gave up 6 bases and J gave up 8 bases; unmatched junction bases: 6. Study processing details: Nucleated cell counts were estimated from reference gene primer amplification. Data came from immunoSEQ multiplex PCR; TCRdb stores just in-frame clones and leaves some out. V and J calls and clone size are given by that table; D and trimming were obtained from the DNA. The sample has about 94,000 clones, 87% seen once; the top ten hold around 5.3%. The chain links TRBV10-3 to TRBJ1-4; the match to TRBD1 covers 10 bases. Sequencing was done on a sample of peripheral blood. The sequence was obtained from a woman aged 80 or over with acute or convalescent COVID-19. DNA of the CDR3: TGTGCCATCAGCACGACAGGGGGCGAAGAAAAACTGTTTTTT. Translating gives CAISTTGGEEKLFF.